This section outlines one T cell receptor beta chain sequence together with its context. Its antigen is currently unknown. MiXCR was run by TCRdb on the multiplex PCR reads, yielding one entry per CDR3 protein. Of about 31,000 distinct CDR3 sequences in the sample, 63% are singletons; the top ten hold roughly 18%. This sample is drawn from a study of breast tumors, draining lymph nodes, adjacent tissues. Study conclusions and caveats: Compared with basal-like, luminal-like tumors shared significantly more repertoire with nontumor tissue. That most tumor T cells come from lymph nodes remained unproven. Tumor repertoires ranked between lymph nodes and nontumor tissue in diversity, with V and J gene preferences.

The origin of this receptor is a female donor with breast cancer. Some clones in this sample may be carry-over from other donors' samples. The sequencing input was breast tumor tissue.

The CDR3 is CASSPNTYEQYF. CDR3 coding DNA: TGTGCCAGCAGCCCCAATACCTACGAGCAGTACTTC. The genes are TRBV7-9 and TRBJ2-7; D remains unclear. This CDR3 is built from 12 residues. V shed 5 bases and J shed 2 bases, with 7 bases lying between them. CDR1 SEHNR and CDR2 FQNEAQ come from the germline V gene (reference sequence).